The 8 T cell receptor beta chains reported below all come from one sample, sequenced in a study of T-cell reconstitution after alpha-beta-depleted transplantation in children. It was with unique molecular identifiers that the TCRbeta library was prepared. Using its own MiXCR run on the PCR reads, TCRdb lists one record per CDR3 protein. Among 200,000 to 300,000 distinct CDR3 sequences listed, around 12% were seen once. Sample: PBMCs from the stem cell graft donor, taken from the stem cell graft. The receptor source for this set is a human donor who donated a stem cell graft to a child with acute lymphoblastic leukemia.

This clonotype showed up many times. The chain recombines TRBV20-1 with TRBJ2-7; TRBD2 is a possible D gene (6 bases). CDR3 length equals 14 residues. CDR1 is DFQATT, CDR2 SNEGSKA, per germline (reference sequence). Trimming pared 3 bases from V and 0 bases from J, leaving 12 bases between. Written as DNA, the CDR3 is TGCAGTGCTAGTGAGTCGGGAGACTCCTACGAGCAGTACTTC. It codes for CSASESGDSYEQYF.

Concerning this clonotype itself: This may stem from a read error, because a much larger clone lies one nucleotide away. This chain uses TRBV20-1 with TRBJ2-3; unclear D gene. Germline CDR1 reads DFQATT; CDR2 reads SNEGSKA (reference sequence). The CDR3 has 12 amino acids. V lost 5 bases to trimming and J lost 6 bases, with 12 bases between them. CDR3: CSARRDVDTQYF. The CDR3 DNA reads TGCAGTGCTCGCCGAGACGTGGATACGCAGTATTTT.

Worth noting for this clonotype: A much more abundant neighbour one base away suggests this may be a read error. V usage is TRBV29-1 and J usage is TRBJ2-5; D remains ambiguous. This CDR3 has 13 residues. From germline, CDR1 is SQVTM and CDR2 ANQGSEA. Trimming took off 1 base at V and 5 bases at J, with 11 bases between the two ends. The CDR3 DNA follows: TGCAGCGTTGAAGGACTTCAGAGTGAGACCCAGTACTTC. Translation: CSVEGLQSETQYF. The full variable domain, rest sourced from reference TRBV29-1 and TRBJ2-5, is SAVISQKPSRDICQRGTSLTIQCQVDSQVTMMFWYRQQPGQSLTLIATANQGSEATYESGFVIDKFPISRPNLTFSTLTVSNMSPEDSSIYLCSVEGLQSETQYFGPGTRLLVL.

J is TRBJ1-2 and V is TRBV7-9; D call uncertain. The CDR3 runs 16 residues. V lost 5 bases and J lost 0, with 16 bases in between. Germline values: CDR1 SEHNR, CDR2 FQNEAQ (reference sequence). In DNA, the CDR3 is TGTGCCAGCAGCCCCCAGCACGTCTTCCCTAACTATGGCTACACCTTC. Translated, it gives CASSPQHVFPNYGYTF. The complete variable domain, with remaining parts taken from reference TRBV7-9 and TRBJ1-2, reads DTGVSQNPRHKITKRGQNVTFRCDPISEHNRLYWYRQTLGQGPEFLTYFQNEAQLEKSRLLSDRFSAERPKGSFSTLEIQRTEQGDSAMYLCASSPQHVFPNYGYTFGSGTRLTVV.

This clonotype was counted ten times or more. The rearrangement joins TRBV29-1 to TRBJ1-1; maybe TRBD1 (6 bases). Germline V lookup: CDR1 SQVTM, CDR2 ANQGSEA. The germline V and J ends were trimmed by 6 bases and 3 bases, with 11 bases remaining between them. This CDR3 comprises 12 residues. For the CDR3, the DNA is TGCAGCGTGGGAAACAGGGACACTGAAGCTTTCTTT. Amino acid sequence: CSVGNRDTEAFF.

This clonotype was counted many times. This chain uses TRBV7-2 with TRBJ2-7; D gene uncertain. The CDR3 consists of 13 residues. Trimming stripped 0 bases from V and 3 bases from J, with 6 bases between. Per germline, CDR1 SGHTA and CDR2 FQGNSA. CDR3 coding DNA: TGTGCCAGCAGCTTAGCTGCAGACTACGAGCAGTACTTC. Translation gives CASSLAADYEQYF.

This clonotype was seen only a few times. The CDR3 is CASSLWAGGGAEAFF. The DNA of the CDR3 is TGTGCCAGCAGCTTATGGGCAGGGGGCGGCGCTGAAGCTTTCTTT. The chain links TRBV7-9 to TRBJ1-1; 8 bases match TRBD1. The germline CDR1 and CDR2 sequences are SEHNR and FQNEAQ (reference sequence). V shed 2 bases, J shed 6 bases, and the junction held 8 bases outside the gene matches. The CDR3 covers 15 residues.

This clonotype showed up many times. Its ends do not fully match the called genes, so a read error is possible. The J gene is TRBJ2-5, the V gene TRBV27, with D maybe TRBD2 (6 bases). Germline V CDR1 and CDR2: MNHEY, SMNVEV (reference sequence). This CDR3 is built from 13 residues. DNA for the CDR3: TGTGCCAGCAGTTTCGGAGGGCAAGGGACCCAGTACTTC. It yields the protein CASSFGGQGTQYF.